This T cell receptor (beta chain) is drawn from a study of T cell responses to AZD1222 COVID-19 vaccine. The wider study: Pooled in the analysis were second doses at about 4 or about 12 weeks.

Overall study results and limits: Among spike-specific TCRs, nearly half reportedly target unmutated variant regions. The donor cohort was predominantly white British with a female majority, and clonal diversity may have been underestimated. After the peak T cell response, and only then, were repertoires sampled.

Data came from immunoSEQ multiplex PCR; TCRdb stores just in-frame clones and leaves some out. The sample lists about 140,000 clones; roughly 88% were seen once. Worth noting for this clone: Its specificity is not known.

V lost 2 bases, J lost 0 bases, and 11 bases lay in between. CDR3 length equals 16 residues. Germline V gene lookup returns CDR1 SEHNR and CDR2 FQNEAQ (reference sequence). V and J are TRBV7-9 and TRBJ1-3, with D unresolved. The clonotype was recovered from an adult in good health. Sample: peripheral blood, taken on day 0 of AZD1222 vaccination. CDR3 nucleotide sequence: TGTGCCAGCAGCTTACCCGGGGTCACCTCTGGAAACACCATATATTTT. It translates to CASSLPGVTSGNTIYF.